The clone carrying this TCR beta chain showed up just a few times. Its antigen is still unknown. The CDR3 is 14 amino acids. Germline V gives CDR1 ENHRY, CDR2 SYGVKD. J was trimmed by 4 bases and V by 6 bases; bases with no gene match: 5. This sample is drawn from a study of beta chain features in type 1 diabetes. Looking at the study overall: Patient and healthy donor groups were alike in age, gender and cell yields. Study findings and constraints: Patients and controls would be equally affected if PCR favored shorter templates. Patients' naive, central memory and regulatory TCRB repertoires appeared more alike than those of healthy donors.

What was sequenced were expressed TCRB transcripts, since all of the isolated RNA had been reverse transcribed. The repertoire was sequenced with immunoSEQ multiplex PCR; TCRdb's copy has only in-frame clones and lacks some. There are hundreds of thousands of clones in the sample; around 16% occur only once, and around 0.1% lies in the top ten. The chain joins TRBV10-3 to TRBJ2-5, with 10 nucleotides matching TRBD1. The receptor was derived from a man aged 18 to 30 in good health. Sample: naive CD4+ T cells from blood. CDR3 loop: CAISRQGAVETQYF. Here the CDR3 DNA reads TGTGCCATCAGCCGACAGGGGGCCGTAGAGACCCAGTACTTC.